This T cell receptor (beta chain) is from a study of shared clonotypes between healthy human individuals. Sequencing was performed with immunoSEQ multiplex PCR; in TCRdb, only in-frame clones are kept and a portion is missing. The data contain hundreds of thousands of clones, 55% to 85% of them singletons. V lost 1 base to trimming and J lost 7 bases, with 14 bases between them. The CDR3 is 15 amino acids. CDR1 SGHAT and CDR2 FQNNGV come from the germline V gene. The sample consisted of memory CD4+ T cells sorted from blood. Subset meaning: CD45RA-negative fraction. The rearrangement joins TRBV11-2 to TRBJ2-1, with TRBD2 as a possible D gene (5 bases). The origin of this receptor is a woman aged 25-40 years in good health. CDR3 amino acids: CASSLGNSRGNEQFF. For the CDR3, the DNA is TGTGCCAGCAGCTTAGGGAACTCGAGAGGGAATGAGCAGTTCTTC.